Listed here is a single TCR beta chain. The data were obtained in a study of blood T cells in healthy people across ages. The V gene lost 6 bases and the J gene lost 1 base, with 10 bases spanning the gap. The CDR3 totals 14 residues. Germline V gene lookup returns CDR1 MNHNY and CDR2 SVGAGI (reference sequence). Together with a sample-barcoded 5' primer, a J-beta primer mix was included in a second PCR lasting 7 to 11 cycles. One entry per CDR3 protein, called by TCRdb with MiXCR from the 5' RACE reads. The repertoire consists of 1,500,000 or so distinct CDR3 sequences, with 55% to 75% occurring once and the leading ten covering over 6.5%.

The sequenced sample was blood. This TCR was recovered from a man aged 18 to 30 in good health. The chain combines TRBV6-6 with TRBJ1-5; D might be TRBD1 (5 bases). CDR3 in amino acids: CASRRAGSNQPQHF. The CDR3 nucleotides read TGTGCCAGCAGAAGGGCAGGGAGCAATCAGCCCCAGCATTTT.